The 27 T cell receptor beta chains presented below share a single source sample, sequenced in a study of T cell responses to AZD1222 COVID-19 vaccine. Libraries were prepared by immunoSEQ multiplex PCR; TCRdb keeps only in-frame clonotypes and omits some of them. The sample contains just under 150,000 clones, around 90% of which appear only once. Sequenced here: peripheral blood, sampled 28 days after the second dose of the MenACWY control vaccine. The receptors come from an adult who received the MenACWY meningococcal vaccine as a control.

As DNA, the CDR3 is TGTGCCAGCAGCTTGGGGTCCAGGGGAGGCGGGAATGAGCAGTTCTTC. It codes for CASSLGSRGGGNEQFF. The chain combines TRBV7-3 with TRBJ2-1, with D perhaps TRBD1 or TRBD2 (6 bases each). Trimming pared 3 bases from V and 7 bases from J, leaving 19 bases between. Germline V gene lookup returns CDR1 SGHTA and CDR2 FQGTGA. The CDR3 is 16 residues long. Combining the CDR3 with reference TRBV7-3 and TRBJ2-1 gives the whole variable domain GAGVSQTPSNKVTEKGKYVELRCDPISGHTALYWYRQSLGQGPEFLIYFQGTGAADDSGLPNDRFFAVRPEGSVSTLKIQRTERGDSAVYLCASSLGSRGGGNEQFFGPGTRLTVL.

CDR3: CATSREPSGTYTDTQYF. CDR3 nucleotides: TGTGCCACCAGCAGAGAGCCTAGCGGGACCTACACAGATACGCAGTATTTT. The chain couples TRBV15 to TRBJ2-3; TRBD2 agrees at 9 bases. Germline lookup yields CDR1 LNHNV and CDR2 YYDKDF (reference sequence). The CDR3 spans 17 residues. Germline trimming cut 0 bases from V and 2 bases from J; bases unmatched to any gene: 6. Drawing the rest from reference TRBV15 and TRBJ2-3, the complete variable domain is DAMVIQNPRYQVTQFGKPVTLSCSQTLNHNVMYWYQQKSSQAPKLLFHYYDKDFNNEADTPDNFQSRRPNTSFCFLDIRSPGLGDTAMYLCATSREPSGTYTDTQYFGPGTRLTVL.

The chain employs TRBV30 and TRBJ1-6; TRBD1 matches 7 bases. The germline V gene has CDR1 GTSNPN and CDR2 SVGIG (reference sequence). The V gene end was trimmed by 4 bases and the J gene end by 7 bases; junction bases not matched to a gene: 7. The CDR3 is 14 amino acids. The CDR3 region is CAWTPDRVNSPLHF. The DNA for the CDR3 is TGTGCCTGGACCCCTGACAGGGTAAATTCACCCCTCCACTTT.

In nucleotides, the CDR3 is TGCGCCAGCAGCCAAGCGGCCAGGGAGCAAGAGACCCAGTACTTC. As protein: CASSQAAREQETQYF. V is TRBV4-1 and J is TRBJ2-5; D possibly matches TRBD1 or TRBD2 (5 bases each). Trimming stripped 1 base from V and 2 bases from J, with 11 bases between. This CDR3 is built from 15 residues. Germline V gene data show CDR1 as MGHRA and CDR2 as YSYEKL.

V and J are TRBV5-1 and TRBJ2-3, with no clear D. This CDR3 is built from 13 residues. Germline V gene lookup returns CDR1 SGHRS and CDR2 YFSETQ. The V and J ends lost 2 bases and 5 bases respectively, with 9 bases between them. CDR3 nucleotides: TGCGCCAGCAGCTTATTTGGTGAAGATACGCAGTATTTT. Amino acid sequence: CASSLFGEDTQYF.

This clone has just a few counts. The chain joins TRBV4-1 to TRBJ1-2, with a weak D call TRBD1 (6 bases). Trimming pared 5 bases from V and 8 bases from J, leaving 27 bases between. CDR3 size: 17 residues. CDR1 is MGHRA, CDR2 YSYEKL, per germline. The CDR3 DNA reads TGCGCCAGCAGCGGACTGACCCAGGCCAGGGGTGTGAGGGGCTACACCTTC. Its translation: CASSGLTQARGVRGYTF.

The sample holds one count of this clone. This chain joins TRBV7-2 and TRBJ1-5; D may be TRBD1 (5 bases). Germline CDR1 is SGHTA and CDR2 is FQGNSA. The CDR3 consists of 15 residues. V lost 2 bases and J 4 bases, leaving 12 bases between the germline ends. CDR3 region: CASSLFWGGNQPQHF. DNA of the CDR3: TGTGCCAGCAGCTTATTCTGGGGGGGTAATCAGCCCCAGCATTTT.

The chain carries TRBV12-3 or TRBV12-4 and TRBJ1-2; tentative D call: TRBD1 (6 bases). This CDR3 is 12 amino acids long. V shed 6 bases and J shed 5 bases, with 10 bases lying between them. For the CDR3, the DNA is TGTGCCAGCAGGGAGGGGGGATATGGCTACACCTTC. Its protein product is CASREGGYGYTF.

V gene TRBV10-3 combines with J gene TRBJ2-7; 10 nucleotides align to TRBD1. The J segment lost 5 bases and the V segment lost 6 bases, leaving 7 bases of the junction unmatched. The CDR3 loop spans 14 amino acids. Germline V lookup: CDR1 ENHRY, CDR2 SYGVKD. The CDR3 DNA sequence: TGTGCCATCAGCCGGGACAGGGGTAGCAACGAGCAGTACTTC. Residues: CAISRDRGSNEQYF.

The gene calls are TRBV4-1 and TRBJ1-2; no reliable D call. Germline lookup yields CDR1 MGHRA and CDR2 YSYEKL. CDR3 length equals 13 residues. V lost 6 bases to trimming and J lost 8 bases, with 16 bases between them. CDR3 in amino acids: CASRGKGMEGYTF. CDR3 nucleotide sequence: TGCGCCAGCAGAGGGAAGGGAATGGAAGGCTACACCTTC.

The chain employs TRBV7-9 and TRBJ1-2; 7 bases align to TRBD1. J lost 8 bases, V lost 4 bases, and 10 bases had no gene match. The CDR3 is 14 amino acids. CDR1 SEHNR and CDR2 FQNEAQ come from the germline V gene (reference sequence). The CDR3 DNA follows: TGTGCCAGCAGCTCCCGGGACAGCCTGGGGGGCTACACCTTC. Residues: CASSSRDSLGGYTF.

The DNA for the CDR3 is TGTGCCTGGAGTGTACCCGGGGGAGCTTTCTTT. As protein: CAWSVPGGAFF. The V gene is TRBV30, the J gene TRBJ1-1; TRBD1 is a possible D gene (5 bases). The CDR3 spans 11 residues. Germline assignment: CDR1 GTSNPN and CDR2 SVGIG (reference sequence). Trimming took 0 bases from V and 10 from J, leaving 9 bases between them.

V is TRBV25-1 and J is TRBJ2-5; TRBD1 might be the D (6 bases). Germline V gene sequence: CDR1 MGHDK, CDR2 SYGVNS. Trimming pared 5 bases from V and 5 bases from J, leaving 21 bases between. The CDR3 extends over 16 amino acids. CDR3 DNA: TGTGCCAGCAGTTCGTTCCAACAGGGATGGGGGGAGACCCAGTACTTC. Amino acid sequence: CASSSFQQGWGETQYF.

CDR3 coding DNA: TGTGCCAGCGCGGATCAAATAAAAAACAATGAGCAGTTCTTC. Its protein is CASADQIKNNEQFF. The chain employs TRBV2 and TRBJ2-1; D remains unclear. The germline V and J ends were trimmed by 8 bases and 5 bases, with 16 bases remaining between them. Germline CDR1 SNHLY, CDR2 FYNNEI. This CDR3 has 14 residues.

There are a few counts of this clone. The rearrangement uses TRBV4-3 and TRBJ1-2; D gene uncertain. The length of the CDR3 is 13 residues. V was clipped by 0 bases and J by 7 bases, with 9 bases between them. Looked up from germline, CDR1 is LGHNA and CDR2 is YSLEER. CDR3 protein: CASSQDHAIGYTF. Written as DNA, the CDR3 is TGCGCCAGCAGCCAAGACCACGCCATTGGCTACACCTTC.

The chain employs TRBV19 and TRBJ1-2, with D possibly being TRBD1 (6 bases). The CDR3 has 13 residues. Trimming shortened V by 6 bases and J by 1 base, and 9 bases separated the two germline ends. Germline V gene sequence: CDR1 LNHDA, CDR2 SQIVND (reference sequence). The CDR3: CASSFRGNYGYTF. The CDR3 DNA reads as TGTGCCAGTAGCTTCAGGGGTAACTATGGCTACACCTTC.

The rearrangement joins TRBV11-3 to TRBJ1-1; TRBD1 aligns across 8 bases. Germline V gene sequence: CDR1 SGHNT, CDR2 YENEEA. Unmatched junction bases numbered 4, after V lost 2 bases and J lost 5 bases. This CDR3 contains 14 residues. The CDR3 reads CASSLRQGWTEAFF. In nucleotides, the CDR3 is TGTGCCAGCAGCTTACGACAGGGGTGGACTGAAGCTTTCTTT.

The chain has TRBV19 and TRBJ1-6; D is ambiguous. V was pared by 3 bases and J by 6 bases, with 9 bases between. Germline assignment: CDR1 LNHDA and CDR2 SQIVND (reference sequence). This CDR3 spans 14 amino acids. CDR3 loop: CASSISRVNSPLHF. CDR3 DNA sequence: TGTGCCAGTAGTATCTCACGGGTTAATTCACCCCTCCACTTT.

The rearrangement links TRBV10-3 to TRBJ1-1; possible D gene TRBD1, 5 bases. This CDR3 has 15 amino acids. V lost 6 bases and J lost 1, with 15 bases in between. CDR1 and CDR2 (germline): ENHRY, SYGVKD. CDR3 coding DNA: TGTGCCATCAGAGGTACCGGGACGGGGAACACTGAAGCTTTCTTT. It encodes CAIRGTGTGNTEAFF.

The chain uses TRBV5-6 and TRBJ1-6; D is undetermined. From germline, CDR1 is SGHDT and CDR2 YYEEEE. CDR3 length: 15 residues. V gave up 4 bases and J gave up 3 bases, with 11 bases separating them. In DNA, the CDR3 is TGTGCCAGCAGCGGCCCTGGGGACTATAATTCACCCCTCCACTTT. The encoded protein is CASSGPGDYNSPLHF.

The CDR3 loop reads CASSTANYGYTF. CDR3 DNA sequence: TGTGCCAGCAGCACAGCTAACTATGGCTACACCTTC. The chain recombines TRBV6-2 or TRBV6-3 with TRBJ1-2; D unresolved. Germline V lookup: CDR1 MNHEY, CDR2 SVGEGT. The ends were cut back, 6 bases at V and 0 bases at J, with 5 bases in the middle. The CDR3 extends over 12 amino acids.

This clone appeared once. The J gene is TRBJ1-2, the V gene TRBV19; D is uncertain. Deletions cut 8 bases from V and 5 bases from J, with 15 bases between. Germline CDR1 reads LNHDA; CDR2 reads SQIVND (reference sequence). CDR3 length: 13 residues. The CDR3 nucleotides are TGTGCCAGTTCATTACCGGCAGGTTATGGCTACACCTTC. Translation gives CASSLPAGYGYTF.

The chain has TRBV5-6 and TRBJ1-1, with 9 bases identical to TRBD1. Looked up from germline, CDR1 is SGHDT and CDR2 is YYEEEE. This CDR3 region has 14 residues. V was pared by 2 bases and J by 4 bases, with 3 bases of the junction left unmatched. CDR3 in DNA: TGTGCCAGCAGCTTTACAGGGGGCTTCACTGAAGCTTTCTTT. The encoded protein is CASSFTGGFTEAFF.

V and J are TRBV6-2 or TRBV6-3 and TRBJ1-5, with a weak D call TRBD1 (6 bases). CDR1 is MNHEY and CDR2 is SVGEGT in the germline V gene. The V end was cut by 4 bases, the J end by 6 bases, with 19 bases between. This CDR3 region has 16 residues. The CDR3 reads CASSSKPGTRGQPQHF. In DNA form, the CDR3 reads TGTGCCAGCAGTTCTAAACCGGGCACCAGGGGTCAGCCCCAGCATTTT.

The rearrangement uses TRBV7-9 and TRBJ2-5; D not certain. Looked up from germline, CDR1 is SEHNR and CDR2 is FQNEAQ (reference sequence). The V gene lost 1 base and the J gene lost 2 bases, with 23 bases spanning the gap. The CDR3 is 19 amino acids. Here the CDR3 DNA reads TGTGCCAGCAGCTTAGGGGTTCGGTGGGCCGTGGCCCTACAAGAGACCCAGTACTTC. It specifies CASSLGVRWAVALQETQYF. Full variable domain (outside the CDR3, taken from reference TRBV7-9 and TRBJ2-5): DTGVSQNPRHKITKRGQNVTFRCDPISEHNRLYWYRQTLGQGPEFLTYFQNEAQLEKSRLLSDRFSAERPKGSFSTLEIQRTEQGDSAMYLCASSLGVRWAVALQETQYFGPGTRLLVL.

This chain joins TRBV5-4 and TRBJ1-2; 7 bases are a match to TRBD1. V lost 4 bases to trimming and J lost 6 bases; unmatched junction nucleotides: 12. The CDR3 runs 15 residues. Germline CDR1 SGHNT, CDR2 YYREEE (reference sequence). In nucleotides, the CDR3 is TGTGCCAGCAGCCCCGGGACAGAAACTCAAAATGGCTACACCTTC. It is translated as CASSPGTETQNGYTF.

This clone was seen only once. The chain combines TRBV5-1 with TRBJ1-1; 7 bases are shared with TRBD1. The V gene end was trimmed by 5 bases and the J gene end by 3 bases; junction bases not matched to a gene: 7. Germline CDR1 reads SGHRS; CDR2 reads YFSETQ. The CDR3 consists of 14 residues. The DNA for the CDR3 is TGCGCCAGCAGTTATACCGGGACAGACACTGAAGCTTTCTTT. Its translation is CASSYTGTDTEAFF.